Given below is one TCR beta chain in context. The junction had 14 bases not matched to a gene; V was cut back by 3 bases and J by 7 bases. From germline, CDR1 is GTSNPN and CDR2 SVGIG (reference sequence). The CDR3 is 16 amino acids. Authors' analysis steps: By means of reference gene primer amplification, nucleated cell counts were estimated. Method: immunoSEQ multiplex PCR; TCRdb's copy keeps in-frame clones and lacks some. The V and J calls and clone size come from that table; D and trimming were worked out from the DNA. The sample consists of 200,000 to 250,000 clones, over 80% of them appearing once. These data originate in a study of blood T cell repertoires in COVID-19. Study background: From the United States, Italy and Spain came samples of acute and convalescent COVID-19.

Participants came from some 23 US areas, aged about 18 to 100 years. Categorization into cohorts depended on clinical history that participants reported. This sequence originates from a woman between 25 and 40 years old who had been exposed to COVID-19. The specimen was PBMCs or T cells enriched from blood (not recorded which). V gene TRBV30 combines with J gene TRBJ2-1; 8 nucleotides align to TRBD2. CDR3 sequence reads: CAWSLIAGLGLNEQFF. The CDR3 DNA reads TGTGCCTGGAGCCTAATAGCGGGACTAGGCCTAAATGAGCAGTTCTTC.